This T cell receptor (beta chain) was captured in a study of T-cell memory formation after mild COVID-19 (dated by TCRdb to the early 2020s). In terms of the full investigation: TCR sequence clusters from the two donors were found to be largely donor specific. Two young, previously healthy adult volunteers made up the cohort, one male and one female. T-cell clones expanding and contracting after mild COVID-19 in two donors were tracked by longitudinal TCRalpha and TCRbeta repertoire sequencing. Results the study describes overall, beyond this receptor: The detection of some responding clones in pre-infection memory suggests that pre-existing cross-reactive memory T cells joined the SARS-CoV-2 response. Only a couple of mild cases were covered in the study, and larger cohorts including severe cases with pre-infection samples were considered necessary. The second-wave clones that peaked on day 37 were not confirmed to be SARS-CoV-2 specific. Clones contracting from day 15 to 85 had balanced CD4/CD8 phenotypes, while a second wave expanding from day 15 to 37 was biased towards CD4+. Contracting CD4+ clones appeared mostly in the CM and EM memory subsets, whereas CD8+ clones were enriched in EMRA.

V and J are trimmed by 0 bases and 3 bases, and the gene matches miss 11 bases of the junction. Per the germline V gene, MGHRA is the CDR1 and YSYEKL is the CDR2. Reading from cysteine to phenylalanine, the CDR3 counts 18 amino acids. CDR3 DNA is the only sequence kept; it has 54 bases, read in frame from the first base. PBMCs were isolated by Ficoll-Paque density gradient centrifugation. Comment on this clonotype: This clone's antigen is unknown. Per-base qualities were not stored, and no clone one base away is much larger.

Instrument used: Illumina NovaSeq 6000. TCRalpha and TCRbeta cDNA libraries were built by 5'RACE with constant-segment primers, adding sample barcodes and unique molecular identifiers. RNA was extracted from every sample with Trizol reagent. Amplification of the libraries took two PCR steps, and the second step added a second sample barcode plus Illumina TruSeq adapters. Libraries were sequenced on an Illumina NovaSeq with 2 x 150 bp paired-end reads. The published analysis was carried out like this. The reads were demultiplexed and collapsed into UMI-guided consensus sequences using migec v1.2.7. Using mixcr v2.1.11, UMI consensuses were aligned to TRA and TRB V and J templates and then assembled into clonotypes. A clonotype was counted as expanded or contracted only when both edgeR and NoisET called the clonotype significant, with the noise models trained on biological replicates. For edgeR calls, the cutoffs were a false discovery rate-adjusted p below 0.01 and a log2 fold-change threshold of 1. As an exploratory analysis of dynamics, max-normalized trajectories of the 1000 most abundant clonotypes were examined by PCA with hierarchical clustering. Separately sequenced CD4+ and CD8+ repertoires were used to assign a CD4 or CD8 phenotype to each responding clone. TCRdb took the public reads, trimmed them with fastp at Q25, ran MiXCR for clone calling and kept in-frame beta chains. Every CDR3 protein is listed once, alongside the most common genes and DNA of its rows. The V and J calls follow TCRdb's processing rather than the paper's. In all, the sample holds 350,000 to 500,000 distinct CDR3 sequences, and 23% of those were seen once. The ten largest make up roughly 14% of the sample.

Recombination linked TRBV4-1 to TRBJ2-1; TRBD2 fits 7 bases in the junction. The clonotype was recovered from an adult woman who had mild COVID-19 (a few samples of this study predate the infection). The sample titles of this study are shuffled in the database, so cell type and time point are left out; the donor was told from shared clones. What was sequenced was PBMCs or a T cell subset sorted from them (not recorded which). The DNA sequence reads TGCGCCAGCAGCCAAGATCCTCCTAGGAGCGGGAACTACAATGAGCAGTTCTTC. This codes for CASSQDPPRSGNYNEQFF.